This T cell receptor (beta chain) was captured by sequencing in a study of T cell responses to AZD1222 COVID-19 vaccine. Findings of the study overall: Only six individuals given AZD1222 were seropositive at baseline.

The repertoire was sequenced with immunoSEQ multiplex PCR; TCRdb's copy has only in-frame clones and lacks some. Of 100,000 to 150,000 clones detected, roughly 84% appear once; the ten largest clones hold around a quarter. There are 14 residues in the CDR3. V lost 5 bases to trimming and J lost 1 base, with 9 bases between them. Germline-derived CDR1 and CDR2 are MNHEY and SVGAGI. Concerning this clone itself: Antigen: not known. Other DNA sequences of this sample code for an identical CDR3.

This chain connects TRBV6-5 to TRBJ1-3; the D is unclear. Sequences were derived from peripheral blood, sampled 28 days after the second AZD1222 dose. This clonotype was sampled from an adult who received the AZD1222 COVID-19 vaccine. CDR3 bases: TGTGCCAGCAGTCTCCTGGGGTCTGGAAACACCATATATTTT. It translates to CASSLLGSGNTIYF.